This T cell receptor beta chain was captured in a study of cytomegalovirus exposure and HLA in healthy donors. Notes on the study in general: Data from an earlier analysis indicated that most TCR beta V segments were productive either about 90% or about 30% of the time.

This CDR3 is 12 amino acids long. Germline CDR1 and CDR2: MNHEY and SVGAGI. Trimming shortened V by 10 bases and J by 11 bases, and 15 bases separated the two germline ends. On this clone itself: Its specificity is not known.

PCR employed 60 Vbeta and 13 Jbeta primers. Method: immunoSEQ multiplex PCR; TCRdb's copy keeps in-frame clones and lacks some. The sample has about 190,000 clones, around three quarters seen once; the top ten hold around 1.9%. The clonotype comes from a woman aged 25 to 45 in good health and CMV-seronegative. Sequenced sample: PBMCs. The V call is TRBV6-5, the J call TRBJ1-6, with D tentatively TRBD1 (6 bases). The CDR3 protein is CATNDRLTPLHF. CDR3 in DNA: TGTGCCACCAATGACAGGTTAACACCCCTCCACTTT.